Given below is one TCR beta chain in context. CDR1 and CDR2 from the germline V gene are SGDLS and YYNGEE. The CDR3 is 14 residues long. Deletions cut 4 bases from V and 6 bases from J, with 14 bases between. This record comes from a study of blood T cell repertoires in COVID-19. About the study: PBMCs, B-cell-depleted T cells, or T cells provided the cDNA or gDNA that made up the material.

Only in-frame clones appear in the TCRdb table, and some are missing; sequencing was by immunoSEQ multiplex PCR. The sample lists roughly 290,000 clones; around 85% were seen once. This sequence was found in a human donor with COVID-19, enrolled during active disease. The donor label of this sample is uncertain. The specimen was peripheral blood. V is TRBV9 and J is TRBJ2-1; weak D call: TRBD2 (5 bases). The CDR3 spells CASSPALATNEQFF. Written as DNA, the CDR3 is TGTGCCAGCAGCCCAGCTTTAGCGACCAATGAGCAGTTCTTC.